The TCR beta chain under discussion was sequenced for a study of beta chain features in type 1 diabetes. Study results and limitations: Researchers reported that naive, central memory and Treg TCRB repertoires appeared more similar in patients than in healthy donors.

Investigators reverse transcribed all isolated RNA, so they sequenced expressed TCRB transcripts. The table came from immunoSEQ multiplex PCR; TCRdb's copy has only in-frame clones and leaves some out. The sample yields under 900,000 clones, roughly 16% seen once. Germline V gene lookup returns CDR1 LNHDA and CDR2 SQIVND (reference sequence). This CDR3 is built from 17 residues. The V segment lost 3 bases and the J segment 0 bases; nucleotides outside the gene matches: 8. This clone occurred a few times. What it binds is not known. The TCR comes from a young woman in good health. The chain employs TRBV19 and TRBJ1-5; 7 bases are a match to TRBD1. The specimen was naive CD4+ T cells from blood. CDR3 bases: TGTGCCAGTAGTATTAATCGACAGGGACTTAGCAATCAGCCCCAGCATTTT. This gives the protein CASSINRQGLSNQPQHF. Full variable domain (outside the CDR3, taken from reference TRBV19 and TRBJ1-5): DGGITQSPKYLFRKEGQNVTLSCEQNLNHDAMYWYRQDPGQGLRLIYYSQIVNDFQKGDIAEGYSVSREKKESFPLTVTSAQKNPTAFYLCASSINRQGLSNQPQHFGDGTRLSIL.